This T cell receptor (beta chain) is from a study of blood T cell repertoires in COVID-19. At the level of the study: The United States, Italy and Spain provided the acute and convalescent COVID-19 samples. The analysed material was cDNA or gDNA that came from T cells, B-cell-depleted T cells, or PBMCs.

The CDR3 is 16 amino acids. The germline gives CDR1 SGHTA, CDR2 FQGNSA. The V gene end was trimmed by 1 base and the J gene end by 0 bases; junction bases not matched to a gene: 3. Original handling: For nucleated cells, counts were estimated from reference gene primer amplification. Produced via immunoSEQ multiplex PCR; TCRdb's table is partial and in-frame only. The V and J calls and the clone size are those of that table, but D and trimming were determined from the DNA. The sample contains fewer than 250,000 clones, approximately 83% of which appear only once. The sequence was obtained from a human donor in a cohort sampled during active COVID-19. The sequenced material came from peripheral blood. J is TRBJ1-5 and V is TRBV7-2; TRBD1 matches at 7 bases. CDR3 loop: CASSLGGTVSNQPQHF. CDR3 sequence (DNA): TGTGCCAGCAGCTTAGGAGGGACAGTTAGCAATCAGCCCCAGCATTTT.